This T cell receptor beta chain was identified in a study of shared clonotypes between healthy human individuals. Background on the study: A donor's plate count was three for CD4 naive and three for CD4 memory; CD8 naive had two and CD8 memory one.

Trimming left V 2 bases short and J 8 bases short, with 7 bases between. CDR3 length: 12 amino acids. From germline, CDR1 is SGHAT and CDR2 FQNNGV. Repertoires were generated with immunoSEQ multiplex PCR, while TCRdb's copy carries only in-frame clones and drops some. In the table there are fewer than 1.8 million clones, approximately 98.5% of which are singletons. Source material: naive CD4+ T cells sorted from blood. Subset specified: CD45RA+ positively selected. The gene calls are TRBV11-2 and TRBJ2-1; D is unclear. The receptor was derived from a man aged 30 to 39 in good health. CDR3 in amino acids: CASSLTRDEQFF. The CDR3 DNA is TGTGCCAGCAGCTTAACCCGGGATGAGCAGTTCTTC. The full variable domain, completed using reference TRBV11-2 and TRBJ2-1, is EAGVAQSPRYKIIEKRQSVAFWCNPISGHATLYWYQQILGQGPKLLIQFQNNGVVDDSQLPKDRFSAERLKGVDSTLKIQPAKLEDSAVYLCASSLTRDEQFFGPGTRLTVL.